This entry lists 23 T cell receptor beta chains sequenced from one sample in a study of blood T cell repertoires in COVID-19 (TCRdb year 2020). The protocol used for the library was the immunoSEQ multiplex PCR assay. This is the immuneACCESS table as TCRdb keeps it, with only in-frame sequences that have V and J called. A part of the clones is gone; compared with another copy, unresolved V genes explain less than half, and the rest is unexplained. For this sample the table gives roughly 130,000 clones, of which roughly 80% were detected only once. Together, the top ten hold about a sixth of the sample. Sequencing input: peripheral blood. The receptors come from a woman aged 50 to 65 with acute or convalescent COVID-19.

The rearrangement joins TRBV19 to TRBJ2-7; tentatively, D is TRBD1 (6 bases). Germline CDR1 reads LNHDA; CDR2 reads SQIVND (reference sequence). V was clipped by 1 base and J by 1 base, with 8 bases between them. The CDR3 contains 14 residues. The CDR3 protein is CASSIAGQSYEQYF. The CDR3 bases are TGTGCCAGTAGTATAGCCGGACAGTCCTACGAGCAGTACTTC.

The rearrangement uses TRBV4-2 and TRBJ1-5, with D tentatively TRBD1 (6 bases). The CDR3 is 15 residues long. Germline values: CDR1 LGHNA, CDR2 YNFKEQ. V lost 1 base and J 3 bases, leaving 10 bases between the germline ends. The CDR3, as DNA: TGTGCCAGCAGCCAAGGGACAGTTTTCAATCAGCCCCAGCATTTT. It yields the protein CASSQGTVFNQPQHF.

The rearrangement uses TRBV24-1 and TRBJ1-2, with 8 bases that match TRBD1. The germline V gene has CDR1 KGHDR and CDR2 SFDVKD. The CDR3 consists of 14 residues. J lost 5 bases, V lost 4 bases, and 5 bases had no gene match. CDR3 amino acids: CATSDAGQAYGYTF. The CDR3 DNA reads as TGTGCCACCAGTGACGCGGGACAGGCGTATGGCTACACCTTC.

This clone was observed many times. The chain uses TRBV12-3 or TRBV12-4 and TRBJ1-1; 10 bases line up with TRBD1. The ends lost 5 bases at V and 4 bases at J; junction bases unmatched: 1. The CDR3 totals 13 residues. CDR3 sequence reads: CASSRTGGTEAFF. CDR3 nucleotide sequence: TGTGCCAGCAGTCGGACAGGGGGCACTGAAGCTTTCTTT.

This chain joins TRBV29-1 and TRBJ2-7; a weak D match, TRBD1 (6 bases). The V and J ends lost 4 bases and 6 bases respectively, with 19 bases between them. CDR3 size: 14 residues. In germline, CDR1 is SQVTM, CDR2 ANQGSEA. DNA for the CDR3: TGCAGCGTTGGGTACAGGGCGAGGGGCTCCGAGCAGTACTTC. Translated: CSVGYRARGSEQYF.

The genes are TRBV5-1 and TRBJ1-6; 7 nucleotides align to TRBD1. The germline V gene has CDR1 SGHRS and CDR2 YFSETQ. Trimming cost V 4 bases and J 8 bases; bases outside gene matches: 9. This CDR3 contains 15 residues. CDR3 residues: CASSQTGPEDSPLHF. CDR3 nucleotide sequence: TGCGCCAGCAGCCAGACAGGGCCAGAAGATTCACCCCTCCACTTT.

The chain joins TRBV7-8 to TRBJ2-1, with D perhaps matching TRBD2 (7 bases). Germline CDR1 reads SGHVS; CDR2 reads FQNEAQ. CDR3 length equals 13 residues. V was pared by 5 bases and J by 6 bases, with 11 bases between. The CDR3 loop is CASSPGEGNEQFF. In nucleotides, the CDR3 is TGTGCCAGCAGCCCAGGGGAGGGCAATGAGCAGTTCTTC.

This rearrangement joins TRBV28 to TRBJ2-3; 8 bases fit TRBD2. Germline CDR1 MDHEN, CDR2 SYDVKM. The CDR3 totals 19 residues. V was pared by 8 bases and J by 5 bases, with 24 bases of the junction left unmatched. CDR3 in amino acids: CASARARSGVAGLKDTQYF. DNA of the CDR3: TGTGCCAGCGCCCGAGCCAGGTCCGGCGTAGCGGGGTTAAAAGATACGCAGTATTTT.

The chain is built from TRBV29-1 and TRBJ1-1, with 10 bases matching TRBD1. The CDR3 contains 14 residues. Trimming at V came to 6 bases and at J to 3 bases, leaving 7 bases not matched to a gene. Germline CDR1 and CDR2: SQVTM and ANQGSEA. CDR3 protein: CSVGTGVRYTEAFF. The CDR3 DNA reads TGCAGCGTCGGGACAGGGGTGAGGTACACTGAAGCTTTCTTT.

The chain is built from TRBV7-9 and TRBJ2-1; maybe TRBD2 (6 bases). Per germline, CDR1 SEHNR and CDR2 FQNEAQ (reference sequence). The CDR3 has 16 amino acids. V lost 5 bases to trimming and J lost 5 bases, with 19 bases between them. CDR3 coding DNA: TGTGCCAGCAGCCGTCCTACGGGAACGGGAGACAATGAGCAGTTCTTC. As protein: CASSRPTGTGDNEQFF.

V usage is TRBV5-6 and J usage is TRBJ1-2; perhaps TRBD1 as D (5 bases). CDR1 and CDR2 from the germline V gene are SGHDT and YYEEEE. There are 15 residues in the CDR3. With 0 bases removed from V and 0 bases from J, the gap between germline ends came to 9 bases. The CDR3 nucleotides are TGTGCCAGCAGCTTGGGACAGCCAGCTAACTATGGCTACACCTTC. It yields the protein CASSLGQPANYGYTF.

The rearrangement joins TRBV4-1 to TRBJ2-4; tentative D call: TRBD1 (6 bases). The CDR3 is made up of 15 amino acids. Trimming left V 4 bases short and J 3 bases short, with 13 bases between. From germline, CDR1 is MGHRA and CDR2 YSYEKL. The CDR3 is CASSRDRLDKNIQYF. The CDR3 DNA follows: TGCGCCAGCAGCCGAGACAGGCTTGACAAAAACATTCAGTACTTC.

The gene calls are TRBV7-9 and TRBJ1-3; weak D call: TRBD1 (5 bases). The CDR3 covers 16 residues. V dropped 5 bases and J dropped 0 bases, with 14 bases sitting between them. Germline CDR1 SEHNR, CDR2 FQNEAQ (reference sequence). The CDR3 protein is CASSQLTESSGNTIYF. The CDR3 coding sequence is TGTGCCAGCAGCCAACTGACAGAGAGCTCTGGAAACACCATATATTTT.

The J gene is TRBJ2-2, the V gene TRBV7-8; TRBD1 matches at 11 bases. The CDR3 runs to 16 residues. V was pared by 5 bases and J by 2 bases, with 4 bases of the junction left unmatched. The germline gives CDR1 SGHVS, CDR2 FQNEAQ. The CDR3, as DNA: TGTGCCAGCAGCCCTTGGACAGGGGGCAACACCGGGGAGCTGTTTTTT. Translated, it gives CASSPWTGGNTGELFF.

CDR3 nucleotide sequence: TGCGCCAGCAGGGCCGGGACTAGTGTCGACAATGAGCAGTTCTTC. It codes for CASRAGTSVDNEQFF. This chain links TRBV5-1 with TRBJ2-1; TRBD2 aligns across 8 bases. CDR3 length equals 15 residues. Germline V gene lookup returns CDR1 SGHRS and CDR2 YFSETQ. V lost 5 bases to trimming and J lost 5 bases; unmatched junction nucleotides: 9.

This clone was seen a single time. This chain connects TRBV10-1 to TRBJ1-1; no firm D call. The CDR3 runs to 13 residues. Trimming left V 4 bases short and J 0 bases short, with 6 bases between. CDR1 and CDR2 from the germline V gene are WNHNN and SYGVQD (reference sequence). The CDR3 nucleotides are TGCGCCAGCAGTGCCCAAATGAACACTGAAGCTTTCTTT. This sequence encodes CASSAQMNTEAFF.

CDR3 sequence: CASSTGTANTEAFF. The CDR3 coding sequence is TGCGCCAGCAGCACCGGGACAGCGAACACTGAAGCTTTCTTT. The J gene is TRBJ1-1, the V gene TRBV5-1; 7 positions agree with TRBD1. The length of the CDR3 is 14 residues. Germline V gene lookup returns CDR1 SGHRS and CDR2 YFSETQ. V trimming: 4 bases; J trimming: 1 base; junction bases outside the gene matches: 4.

This clone has just one count. This sequence joins TRBV30 and TRBJ2-7; D may be TRBD1 (6 bases). Trimming took off 4 bases at V and 3 bases at J, with 7 bases between the two ends. Germline CDR1 is GTSNPN and CDR2 is SVGIG (reference sequence). The CDR3 loop spans 11 amino acids. DNA for the CDR3: TGTGCCTGGACCAGGGGCTACGAGCAGTACTTC. Protein product: CAWTRGYEQYF.

V usage is TRBV11-2 and J usage is TRBJ2-7, with TRBD2 matching over 9 bases. The CDR3 runs to 14 residues. CDR1 and CDR2 (germline): SGHAT, FQNNGV. V lost 5 bases, J lost 3 bases, and 5 bases stayed unmatched. The chain's CDR3 is CASSRAGGRYEQYF. CDR3 sequence (DNA): TGTGCCAGCAGCCGCGCGGGGGGGCGCTACGAGCAGTACTTC. Looking up the rest from reference TRBV11-2 and TRBJ2-7 gives the full variable domain: EAGVAQSPRYKIIEKRQSVAFWCNPISGHATLYWYQQILGQGPKLLIQFQNNGVVDDSQLPKDRFSAERLKGVDSTLKIQPAKLEDSAVYLCASSRAGGRYEQYFGPGTRLTVT.

V gene TRBV18 combines with J gene TRBJ2-6; tentative D call: TRBD1 (6 bases). Trimming removed 2 bases at V and 4 bases at J, with 12 bases between. From germline, CDR1 is KGHSH and CDR2 LQKENI. This CDR3 comprises 16 residues. Here the CDR3 reads CASSPNRVSGANVLTF. The CDR3 DNA reads as TGTGCCAGCTCACCAAACAGGGTCTCCGGGGCCAACGTCCTGACTTTC.

This chain joins TRBV29-1 and TRBJ2-3; the match to TRBD1 covers 7 bases. In germline, CDR1 is SQVTM, CDR2 ANQGSEA. J gave up 1 base and V 1 base, and 8 bases lay outside the gene matches. The CDR3 is 16 residues long. CDR3 nucleotides: TGCAGCGTTGAAGGCTTGACAGGGACGGGCACAGATACGCAGTATTTT. Translation gives CSVEGLTGTGTDTQYF.

This clone was seen only once. The chain employs TRBV6-1 and TRBJ1-2; D gene ambiguous. CDR3 length: 14 amino acids. Germline values: CDR1 MNHNS, CDR2 SASEGT. Trimming took off 5 bases at V and 2 bases at J, with 12 bases between the two ends. The CDR3 loop is CASSYAGSNYGYTF. CDR3 DNA: TGTGCCAGCAGTTATGCGGGGAGCAACTATGGCTACACCTTC.

The rearrangement uses TRBV3-1 (or the pseudogene TRBV3-2) and TRBJ1-1; D is unresolved. Germline V gene data show CDR1 as LGHDT and CDR2 as YNNKEL (reference sequence). The V and J ends lost 1 base and 11 bases respectively, with 29 bases between them. The CDR3 is 18 residues long. In DNA form, the CDR3 reads TGTGCCAGCAGCCAAGTATTCGTCGGGGTTGCGGGAGAACCCGGGGCTTTCTTT. Its translation is CASSQVFVGVAGEPGAFF.